This TCR beta chain was profiled in a study of blood T cell repertoires in COVID-19. Study-wide background: Sites in the United States, Italy and Spain provided acute and convalescent COVID-19 samples. PBMCs, B-cell-depleted T cells, or T cells provided the cDNA or gDNA that made up the material.

This CDR3 comprises 14 residues. The trim removed 1 base at V and 10 bases at J, leaving 4 bases unmatched. Germline-derived CDR1 and CDR2 are SGHKS and YYEKEE (reference sequence). In the authors' methods: The assay estimated nucleated cells by amplifying reference gene primers. Here immunoSEQ multiplex PCR was the method, and the copy in TCRdb shows in-frame clones only, minus some. Clone size and V and J calls were adopted from that table, with D and trimming inferred from the DNA. The sample yields approximately 200,000 clones, just under 90% seen once. This TCR derives from a man aged 55-75 years who had recovered from COVID-19. The chain is built from TRBV5-5 and TRBJ2-1, with TRBD2 identical over 11 bases. The specimen sequenced was peripheral blood. The CDR3 region is CASSLLGTSGEQFF. CDR3 DNA: TGTGCCAGCAGCTTGCTCGGGACTAGCGGAGAGCAGTTCTTC.